Presented here are 26 T cell receptor beta chains from one specimen sequenced in a study of response to subunit inactivated influenza vaccine. MiXCR, applied by TCRdb to the RT-PCR reads, yields one record per CDR3 protein. Here the sample spans about 500,000 distinct CDR3 sequences, 16% being singletons. The material sequenced was CD4+ T cells sorted from PBMCs, taken 23 months after vaccination. The source of these receptors is a man between 45 and 75 years old who received an inactivated influenza vaccine.

The chain joins TRBV20-1 to TRBJ1-5, with unresolved D. V shed 2 bases and J shed 5 bases, with 10 bases lying between them. The CDR3 is made up of 13 amino acids. Germline V gives CDR1 DFQATT, CDR2 SNEGSKA (reference sequence). As DNA, the CDR3 is TGCAGTGCTAGATACGGTTACCATCAGCCCCAGCATTTT. Amino acid sequence: CSARYGYHQPQHF.

This chain connects TRBV4-3 to TRBJ2-4; D remains ambiguous. The V and J ends lost 2 bases and 8 bases respectively, with 10 bases between them. The germline gives CDR1 LGHNA, CDR2 YSLEER. This CDR3 has 13 residues. The CDR3 coding sequence is TGCGCCAGCAGCCAAAGGGATCAACACATTCAGTACTTC. Encoded protein: CASSQRDQHIQYF.

This clonotype was recorded at least ten times. This chain uses TRBV4-3 with TRBJ1-4, with 9 bases fitting TRBD1. This CDR3 spans 16 amino acids. Germline lookup yields CDR1 LGHNA and CDR2 YSLEER. With 3 bases clipped from V and 5 bases from J, the junction kept 7 bases outside the gene matches. CDR3 region: CASSQAQDRGNEKLFF. Here the CDR3 DNA reads TGCGCCAGCAGCCAGGCCCAGGACAGGGGAAATGAAAAACTGTTTTTT.

The chain couples TRBV20-1 to TRBJ2-1, with 9 positions matching TRBD2. Germline V gene sequence: CDR1 DFQATT, CDR2 SNEGSKA (reference sequence). There are 14 residues in the CDR3. After removal of 4 bases from V and 6 bases from J, the junction contained 7 bases not matched to a gene. The CDR3 coding sequence is TGCAGTGCTATGGGGCGGGAGGGCGCCAATGAGCAGTTCTTC. Encoded protein: CSAMGREGANEQFF.

The gene calls are TRBV4-2 and TRBJ2-3, with a weak D call TRBD1 (5 bases). The CDR3 is 16 residues long. V was cut by 0 bases and J by 4 bases, with 14 bases left in between. CDR1 and CDR2 from the germline V gene are LGHNA and YNFKEQ. The CDR3 bases are TGTGCCAGCAGCCAAGAATCGGGCCTAGGGGCAGATACGCAGTATTTT. Translating it yields CASSQESGLGADTQYF.

This clonotype was counted a few times. This sequence joins TRBV29-1 and TRBJ1-1; no clear D. Trimming left V 5 bases short and J 1 base short, with 8 bases between. The CDR3 has 12 residues. CDR1 is SQVTM and CDR2 is ANQGSEA in the germline V gene. The CDR3 is CSVSGWNTEAFF. The CDR3, as DNA: TGCAGCGTTTCGGGGTGGAACACTGAAGCTTTCTTT.

The chain joins TRBV20-1 to TRBJ1-1; D call uncertain. This CDR3 has 15 residues. Germline CDR1 DFQATT, CDR2 SNEGSKA (reference sequence). V lost 1 base, J lost 4 bases, and 16 bases lay in between. CDR3 sequence reads: CSARAVSGYFTEAFF. CDR3 DNA sequence: TGCAGTGCTAGAGCCGTTTCAGGTTATTTCACTGAAGCTTTCTTT.

This clonotype was counted between two and nine times. V is TRBV7-2 and J is TRBJ2-4, with 7 bases aligning to TRBD1. The CDR3 totals 14 residues. Looked up from germline, CDR1 is SGHTA and CDR2 is FQGNSA. Trimming took 5 bases from V and 6 from J; bases not matched to a gene: 7. This chain's CDR3 is CASSPDRDGNIQYF. In DNA, the CDR3 is TGTGCCAGCAGCCCAGACAGGGATGGAAACATTCAGTACTTC.

This rearrangement joins TRBV5-1 to TRBJ1-6; D is uncertain. The CDR3 has 16 residues. Trimming removed 0 bases from V and 2 bases from J, with 9 bases in between. CDR1 and CDR2 from the germline V gene are SGHRS and YFSETQ. CDR3 residues: CASSLGSRTYNSPLHF. CDR3 sequence (DNA): TGCGCCAGCAGCTTGGGATCCAGGACCTATAATTCACCCCTCCACTTT.

This rearrangement joins TRBV7-2 to TRBJ2-1; 7 bases align to TRBD2. This CDR3 has 16 residues. CDR1 is SGHTA, CDR2 FQGNSA, per germline. V lost 5 bases, J lost 4 bases, and 11 bases stayed unmatched. The CDR3 protein is CASSPREGGLYNEQFF. Written as DNA, the CDR3 is TGTGCCAGCAGCCCCAGGGAGGGCGGCCTATACAATGAGCAGTTCTTC.

The sample holds many counts of this clonotype. The V gene is TRBV4-2, the J gene TRBJ1-1; D gene ambiguous. The V end lost 0 bases, the J end lost 1 base, and 6 bases lay between the germline ends. CDR1 and CDR2 (germline): LGHNA, YNFKEQ. CDR3 length equals 14 residues. CDR3 loop: CASSQDSKNTEAFF. In DNA, the CDR3 is TGTGCCAGCAGCCAAGACTCGAAGAACACTGAAGCTTTCTTT.

The chain couples TRBV18 to TRBJ1-1; D is unclear. V was cut by 3 bases and J by 4 bases, with 6 bases left in between. CDR3 length: 12 residues. Germline V lookup: CDR1 KGHSH, CDR2 LQKENI. CDR3 loop: CASSPVSTEAFF. The DNA of the CDR3 is TGTGCCAGCTCACCGGTTTCCACTGAAGCTTTCTTT. Variable domain in full (rest from reference TRBV18 and TRBJ1-1): NAGVMQNPRHLVRRRGQEARLRCSPMKGHSHVYWYRQLPEEGLKFMVYLQKENIIDESGMPKERFSAEFPKEGPSILRIQQVVRGDSAAYFCASSPVSTEAFFGQGTRLTVV.

This chain joins TRBV29-1 and TRBJ2-7; 8 nucleotides agree with TRBD1. V was clipped by 6 bases and J by 0 bases; unmatched bases: 4. Germline V lookup: CDR1 SQVTM, CDR2 ANQGSEA. The CDR3 has 13 amino acids. CDR3 sequence reads: CSVGQAYSYEQYF. The CDR3 nucleotides are TGCAGCGTGGGACAGGCATACTCCTACGAGCAGTACTTC.

This chain uses TRBV5-1 with TRBJ2-1, with a possible D match to TRBD2 (5 bases). This CDR3 comprises 15 residues. V was pared by 0 bases and J by 2 bases, with 9 bases between. Germline CDR1 reads SGHRS; CDR2 reads YFSETQ. CDR3 nucleotide sequence: TGCGCCAGCAGCTTGGGAGGGAACACCTACAATGAGCAGTTCTTC. It codes for CASSLGGNTYNEQFF.

This rearrangement joins TRBV12-3 or TRBV12-4 to TRBJ2-1; TRBD1 matches 8 bases. J was trimmed by 6 bases and V by 7 bases; bases with no gene match: 8. This CDR3 contains 14 residues. The CDR3 nucleotides are TGTGCCAGCATCCGGGACAGGTCGTCCAATGAGCAGTTCTTC. Its translation is CASIRDRSSNEQFF.

The chain is built from TRBV20-1 and TRBJ2-1, with a tentative D call TRBD2 (5 bases). The CDR3 sequence is 13 residues long. Per the germline V gene, CDR1 is DFQATT and CDR2 is SNEGSKA (reference sequence). This CDR3 is CSSARTLGDEQFF. CDR3 bases: TGCAGCAGCGCTAGGACTCTAGGAGATGAGCAGTTCTTC.

In its sample, this clonotype was seen a few times. This rearrangement joins TRBV3-1 to TRBJ2-1; perhaps D is TRBD1 or TRBD2 (5 bases each). This CDR3 contains 12 residues. Germline V CDR1 and CDR2: LGHDT, YNNKEL (reference sequence). Trimming cost V 11 bases and J 4 bases, with 12 bases left between them. CDR3 loop: CASGLSYNEQFF. The CDR3 bases are TGTGCCTCGGGGCTATCTTACAATGAGCAGTTCTTC.

V usage is TRBV7-2 and J usage is TRBJ2-7, with 10 bases fitting TRBD2. In germline, CDR1 is SGHTA, CDR2 FQGNSA. Trimming took 1 base from V and 6 from J; bases not matched to a gene: 12. The CDR3 sequence is 17 residues long. This CDR3 reads CASSLGRSGGALGEQYF. CDR3 in DNA: TGTGCCAGCAGCTTAGGTAGAAGCGGGGGGGCCTTGGGCGAGCAGTACTTC.

This chain joins TRBV3-1 and TRBJ2-7, with D unresolved. The V end was cut by 1 base, the J end by 6 bases, with 7 bases between. This CDR3 spans 12 amino acids. The germline V gene has CDR1 LGHDT and CDR2 YNNKEL (reference sequence). CDR3 amino acids: CASSQVDFEQYF. The CDR3 DNA is TGTGCCAGCAGCCAAGTTGACTTCGAGCAGTACTTC.

The sample holds many counts of this clonotype. The junction differs from germline at one of its ends, possibly a read error. CDR3 DNA: TGTGCCAGCAGGTTAGCGGCCGGGGAGCTGTTTTTT. Amino acid sequence: CASRLAAGELFF. This chain uses TRBV12-3 or TRBV12-4 with TRBJ2-2; D possibly corresponds to TRBD2 (6 bases). This CDR3 is 12 amino acids long.

The genes are TRBV7-2 and TRBJ1-1; tentative D call: TRBD1 (5 bases). The CDR3 extends over 13 amino acids. Deletions cut 8 bases from V and 4 bases from J, with 14 bases between. Germline CDR1 is SGHTA and CDR2 is FQGNSA. The CDR3: CASGNSQVTEAFF. The CDR3 DNA reads TGTGCCAGCGGCAACTCACAGGTCACTGAAGCTTTCTTT.

This clonotype was seen more than once but under ten times. This rearrangement joins TRBV12-3 or TRBV12-4 to TRBJ1-5, with D perhaps TRBD1 (6 bases). The ends were cut back, 6 bases at V and 6 bases at J, with 12 bases in the middle. The CDR3 extends over 13 amino acids. In DNA, the CDR3 is TGTGCCAGCAGAGGGGGGGGGGCTCAGCCCCAGCATTTT. It translates to CASRGGGAQPQHF.

This clonotype showed up just a few times. V and J are TRBV28 and TRBJ2-1; 13 bases match TRBD2. The germline V gene has CDR1 MDHEN and CDR2 SYDVKM. The J segment lost 6 bases and the V segment lost 6 bases, leaving 5 bases of the junction unmatched. The CDR3 totals 15 residues. DNA for the CDR3: TGTGCCAGCAGACTGACTAGCGGGAGGTTCAATGAGCAGTTCTTC. Translation gives CASRLTSGRFNEQFF.

This clonotype was counted only a few times. The gene calls are TRBV7-2 and TRBJ2-5; 7 nucleotides align to TRBD1. Germline V gives CDR1 SGHTA, CDR2 FQGNSA. Germline trimming cut 5 bases from V and 9 bases from J; bases unmatched to any gene: 6. This CDR3 contains 12 residues. The CDR3 loop is CASSPSQGAQYF. CDR3 DNA sequence: TGTGCCAGCAGCCCCTCGCAGGGGGCCCAGTACTTC.

This clonotype has a handful of counts. The V gene is TRBV18, the J gene TRBJ2-3, with 7 bases identical to TRBD1. Unmatched junction bases numbered 4, after V lost 3 bases and J lost 7 bases. Germline lookup yields CDR1 KGHSH and CDR2 LQKENI. This CDR3 has 13 residues. The CDR3 DNA is TGTGCCAGCTCACCCCAGGGGGTGAATACGCAGTATTTT. It codes for CASSPQGVNTQYF.

This chain joins TRBV30 and TRBJ2-1, with a weak D call TRBD1 (5 bases). The CDR3 is 16 residues long. V was clipped by 1 base and J by 6 bases, with 19 bases between them. CDR1 is GTSNPN and CDR2 is SVGIG in the germline V gene (reference sequence). CDR3 in amino acids: CAWSAGSSRRANEQFF. CDR3 in DNA: TGTGCCTGGAGTGCAGGGTCGTCTCGTAGAGCCAATGAGCAGTTCTTC.